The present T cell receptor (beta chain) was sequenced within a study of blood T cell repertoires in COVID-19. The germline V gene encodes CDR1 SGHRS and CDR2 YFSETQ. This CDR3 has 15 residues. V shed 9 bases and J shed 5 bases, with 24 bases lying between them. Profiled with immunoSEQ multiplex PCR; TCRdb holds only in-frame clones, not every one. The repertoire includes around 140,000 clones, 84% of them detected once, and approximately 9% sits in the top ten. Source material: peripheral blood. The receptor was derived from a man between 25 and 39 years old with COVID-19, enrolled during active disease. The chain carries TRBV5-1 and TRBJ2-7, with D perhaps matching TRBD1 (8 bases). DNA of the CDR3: TGCGCCACCCAGCGACAGGGGACTCGGGGGGACGAGCAGTACTTC. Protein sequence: CATQRQGTRGDEQYF.